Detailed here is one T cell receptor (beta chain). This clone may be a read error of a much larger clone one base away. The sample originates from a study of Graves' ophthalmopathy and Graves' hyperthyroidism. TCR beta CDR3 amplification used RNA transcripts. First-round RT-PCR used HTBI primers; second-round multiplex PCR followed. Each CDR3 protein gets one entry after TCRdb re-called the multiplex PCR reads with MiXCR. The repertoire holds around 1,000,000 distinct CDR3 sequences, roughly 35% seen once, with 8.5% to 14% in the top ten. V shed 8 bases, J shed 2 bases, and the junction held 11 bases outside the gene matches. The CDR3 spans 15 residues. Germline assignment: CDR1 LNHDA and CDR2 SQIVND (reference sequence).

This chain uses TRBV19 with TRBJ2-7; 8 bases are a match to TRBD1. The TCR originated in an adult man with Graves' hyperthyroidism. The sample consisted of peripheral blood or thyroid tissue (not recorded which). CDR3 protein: CASGTSGQVTYEQYF. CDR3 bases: TGTGCCAGTGGTACTTCGGGACAGGTAACCTACGAGCAGTACTTC.